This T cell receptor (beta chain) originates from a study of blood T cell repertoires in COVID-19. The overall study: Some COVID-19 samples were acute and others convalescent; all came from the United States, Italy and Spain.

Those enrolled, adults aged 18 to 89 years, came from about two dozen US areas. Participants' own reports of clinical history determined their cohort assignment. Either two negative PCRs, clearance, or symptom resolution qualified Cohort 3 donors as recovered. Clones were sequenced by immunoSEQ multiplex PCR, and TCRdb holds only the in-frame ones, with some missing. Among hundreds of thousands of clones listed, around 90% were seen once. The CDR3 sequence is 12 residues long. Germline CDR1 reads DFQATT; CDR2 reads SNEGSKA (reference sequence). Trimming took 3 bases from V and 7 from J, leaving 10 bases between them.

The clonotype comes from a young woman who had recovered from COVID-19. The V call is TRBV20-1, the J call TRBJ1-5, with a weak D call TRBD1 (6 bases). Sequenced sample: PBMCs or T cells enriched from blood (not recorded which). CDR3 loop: CSASPRGQPQHF. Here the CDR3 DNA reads TGCAGTGCTAGTCCCAGGGGACAGCCCCAGCATTTT.